This T cell receptor beta chain was found in a study of blood T cells in healthy people across ages. Remarks on this clonotype: This sequence may be a read error, since a much larger clone differs from it by one base. The conserved phenylalanine or tryptophan normally closing the CDR3 is absent here, so this likely arose from a read error.

A second PCR, run for roughly 7 to 12 cycles, used a sample-barcoded 5' primer plus a J-beta primer mix. TCRdb re-called the 5' RACE reads through MiXCR, storing one row per CDR3 protein. The sample shows approximately 810,000 distinct CDR3 sequences, under 30% of them seen only once. The CDR3 spans 10 residues. Trimming cost V 6 bases and J 8 bases, with 11 bases left between them. CDR1 and CDR2 from the germline V gene are SQVTM and ANQGSEA. The origin of this receptor is an elderly woman in good health. Sequenced sample: blood. The chain employs TRBV29-1 and TRBJ2-7; D tentatively reads TRBD1 or TRBD2 (5 bases each). The CDR3 reads CSVRTGQQYC. The CDR3 DNA follows: TGCAGCGTCCGGACGGGACAGCAGTACTGC.